This is a list of T cell receptor beta chains from one sample in a study of beta chain features in type 1 diabetes. Clones were sequenced by immunoSEQ multiplex PCR, and TCRdb holds only the in-frame ones, with some missing. Of some 700,000 clones in the sample, around an eighth were seen once. The sequenced sample was naive CD4+ T cells from blood. These receptors came from a man aged 18 to 30 with type 1 diabetes. CDR3s include the opening cysteine and the closing phenylalanine or tryptophan.

CDR3: CASSLGQNYGYTF
V: TRBV13
J: TRBJ1-2

CDR3: CAIRTGTNTGELFF
V: TRBV10-3
J: TRBJ2-2

CDR3: CASSLGRISYNEQFF
V: TRBV11-2
J: TRBJ2-1

CDR3: CASTTEGGTQYF
V: TRBV7-7
J: TRBJ2-5

CDR3: CASSIDPPGGVSETQYF
V: TRBV19
J: TRBJ2-5

CDR3: CATSGVNYGYTF
V: TRBV15
J: TRBJ1-2

CDR3: CSVEDQGLTEKLFF
V: TRBV29-1
J: TRBJ1-4

CDR3: CASSLGLGRGYGYTF
V: TRBV7-9
J: TRBJ1-2

CDR3: CASSERTYEQYF
V: TRBV6-1
J: TRBJ2-7

CDR3: CASSPRLHWGTSSPLHF
V: TRBV13
J: TRBJ1-6

CDR3: CASSFSPEGQPQHF
V: TRBV7-2
J: TRBJ1-5

CDR3: CASSSYDRDDYGYTF
V: TRBV6-5
J: TRBJ1-2

CDR3: CASTYQQGVETQYF
V: TRBV7-9
J: TRBJ2-5

CDR3: CASSRDGKNTEAFF
V: TRBV11-3
J: TRBJ1-1

CDR3: CASSPETSGETQYF
V: TRBV18
J: TRBJ2-5